This T cell receptor (beta chain) was identified during a study of shared clonotypes between healthy human individuals. About the research overall: CD8 memory received one plate per donor, CD8 naive two, CD4 memory three and CD4 naive three.

Concerning this clone itself: As yet, its antigen is unknown.

Using immunoSEQ multiplex PCR, the repertoire was profiled, and TCRdb retains in-frame clones only, with some absent. The table includes 190,000 or so clones, approximately 61% detected once. CDR1 is SQVTM, CDR2 ANQGSEA, per germline. Trimming shortened V by 6 bases and J by 8 bases, and 15 bases separated the two germline ends. The length of the CDR3 is 12 residues. Findings and limits, study-wide: Non-shared clonotypes showed lower generation probabilities than clonotypes common to all four donors. Donor scarcity curtailed the genetic and exposure-history diversity represented herein.

The chain combines TRBV29-1 with TRBJ2-3, with a tentative D call TRBD2 (5 bases). The TCR comes from a young man in good health. The sequencing sample was made of memory CD4+ T cells sorted from blood. The subset was: CD45RA-negative fraction. The CDR3 DNA reads as TGCAGCGTCTCTCGGGGAGAGGGTACGCAGTATTTT. This sequence encodes CSVSRGEGTQYF.